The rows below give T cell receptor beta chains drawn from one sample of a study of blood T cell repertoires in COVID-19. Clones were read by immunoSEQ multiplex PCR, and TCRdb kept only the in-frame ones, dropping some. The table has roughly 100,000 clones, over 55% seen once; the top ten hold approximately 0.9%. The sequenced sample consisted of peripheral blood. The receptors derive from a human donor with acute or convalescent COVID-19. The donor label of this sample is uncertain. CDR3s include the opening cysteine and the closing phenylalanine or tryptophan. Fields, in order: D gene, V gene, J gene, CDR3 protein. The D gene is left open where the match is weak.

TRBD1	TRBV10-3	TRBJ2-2	CAISDGPPGTGDTGELFF
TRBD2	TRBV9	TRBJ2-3	CASSVGASGGRDTQYF
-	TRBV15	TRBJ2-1	CATSRDLGRVDEQFF
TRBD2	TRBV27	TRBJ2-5	CASSLGVGGALETQYF
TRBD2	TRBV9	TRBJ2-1	CASSALGTSHEQFF
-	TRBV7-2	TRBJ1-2	CASSHPKGRVNYGYTF
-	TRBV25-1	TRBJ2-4	CASSGSLGVAKNIQYF
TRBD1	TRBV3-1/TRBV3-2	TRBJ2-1	CASSQDVRTGGWSYEQFF
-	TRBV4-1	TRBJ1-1	CASSQAQARGTEAFF
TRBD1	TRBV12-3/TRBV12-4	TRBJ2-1	CATSGQKDEQFF
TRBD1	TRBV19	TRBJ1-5	CASSIGQGGQPQHF
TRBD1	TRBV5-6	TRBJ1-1	CASNGQGEAFF
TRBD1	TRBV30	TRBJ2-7	CAWSDRTGAVAHTTYEQYF
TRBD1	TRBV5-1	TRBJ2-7	CASSLGQGIHEQYF
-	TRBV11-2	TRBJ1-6	CASSLRGGQGGVNSPLHF
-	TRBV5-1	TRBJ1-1	CASSLVRGMNTEAFF
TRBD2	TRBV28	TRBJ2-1	CASSSPGLAGAVFNEQFF
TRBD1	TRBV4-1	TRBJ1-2	CASSQDPTTGATYGYTF
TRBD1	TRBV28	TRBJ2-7	CASSLLDRGLGEQYF
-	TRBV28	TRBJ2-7	CASSFQSYEQYF
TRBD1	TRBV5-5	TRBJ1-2	CASSPRTGVYGYTF
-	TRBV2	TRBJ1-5	CASSGGRGNQPQHF
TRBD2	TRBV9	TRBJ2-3	CASSAGGLAATQYF
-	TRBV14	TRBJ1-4	CASSQYSLIGGANEKLFF
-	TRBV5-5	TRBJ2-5	CASSLIETGTRQTQYF
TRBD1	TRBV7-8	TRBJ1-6	CASSRDRGNSPLHF
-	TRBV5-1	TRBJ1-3	CASSTTGSSGNTIYF
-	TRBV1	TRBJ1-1	CTSSRLLDRSGNTEAFF
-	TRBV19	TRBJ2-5	CASSKMVRETQYF
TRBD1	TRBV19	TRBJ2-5	CASSIKGQGVRETQYF
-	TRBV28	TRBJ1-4	CATRGLGEKLFF
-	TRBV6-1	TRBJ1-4	CASSEASGTSYEKLFF
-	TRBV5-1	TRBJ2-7	CASSWFGGEYEQYF
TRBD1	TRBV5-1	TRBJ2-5	CASSTGTGGRETQYF
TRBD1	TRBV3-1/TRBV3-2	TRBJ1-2	CASSPWRGRVGYTF
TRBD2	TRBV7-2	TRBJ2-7	CASSGAGTSVPLEQYF
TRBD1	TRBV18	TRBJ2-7	CASSPGTGKPYEQYF
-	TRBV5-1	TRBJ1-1	CASSPQGNPEAFF
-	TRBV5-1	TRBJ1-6	CASSPDGQLNSPLHF
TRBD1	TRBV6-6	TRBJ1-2	CASSYGQGRDYGYTF
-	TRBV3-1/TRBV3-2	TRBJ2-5	CASSRGHLETQYF